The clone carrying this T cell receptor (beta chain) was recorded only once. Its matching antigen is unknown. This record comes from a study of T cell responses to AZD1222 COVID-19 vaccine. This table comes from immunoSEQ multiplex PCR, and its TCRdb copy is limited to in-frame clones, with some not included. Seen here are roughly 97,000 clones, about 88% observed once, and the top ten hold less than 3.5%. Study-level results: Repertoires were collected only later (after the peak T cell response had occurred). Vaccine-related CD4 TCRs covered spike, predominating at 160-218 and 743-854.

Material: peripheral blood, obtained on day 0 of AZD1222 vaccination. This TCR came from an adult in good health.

In DNA form, the CDR3 reads TGCGCCAGCAGCCAGCCAGGGGCCGCTGAAGCTTTCTTT. Amino acid sequence: CASSQPGAAEAFF. This chain joins TRBV5-1 and TRBJ1-1; TRBD1 might be the D (6 bases). The CDR3 runs to 13 residues. V lost 4 bases to trimming and J lost 6 bases, with 13 bases between them. CDR1 and CDR2 (germline): SGHRS, YFSETQ.